This T cell receptor (beta chain) appears in the sequencing data of a study of OX40 agonist ivuxolimab in advanced cancers. About the full investigation: The costimulatory receptor OX40 (CD134) was targeted by ivuxolimab, a fully human IgG2 agonistic monoclonal antibody. Intravenous ivuxolimab was administered to patients every 2 weeks at six dose levels: 0.01, 0.1, 0.3, 1.5, 3 and 10 mg/kg. Of the roughly 52 dose-escalation patients, hepatocellular carcinoma was present in roughly 19, melanoma in around 15, renal cell carcinoma in 9 and head and neck cancer in 9. A male proportion of roughly 85% and a mean age of approximately 62 years, ranging from about 23 to 79, were recorded for the dose-escalation cohort. Patients were allowed to have had prior anti-PD-1, anti-PD-L1 or anti-CTLA-4 therapy, and 40% to 45% of the dose-escalation patients had previously received checkpoint inhibitors. Partial responses occurred in three dose-escalation patients: two with cutaneous melanoma and one with hepatocellular carcinoma. Peripheral TCRbeta sequencing aimed to test whether ivuxolimab altered TCR sequence diversity and caused clonal T-cell expansion. The paper reports the monotherapy dose-escalation portion (N of about 47 patients) of the phase I ivuxolimab trial.

Summary of the overall study and its limitations: Low levels of normalized T-cell clonal expansion were also shown by some nonresponding patients. The antigen specificity of the peripheral T cells that underwent clonal expansion was not determined. At doses of 0.1 to 3.0 mg/kg, clonal expansion of both CD4+ and CD8+ T cells in blood was seen between baseline and week 6. After ivuxolimab, CD8+ T cells had more expanded clones than CD4+ T cells on average. In the 0.1-3.0 mg/kg groups, partial responders were among the patients with the lowest normalized peripheral clonal expansion, particularly in CD8+ T cells.

As for this clone: The antigen it binds to is not known. Per-nucleotide qualities are absent, and no much larger clonotype sits a single base away.

For sequencing of the TCRbeta CDR3 region, genomic DNA was extracted from the sorted cells. The immunoSEQ Assay was used to sequence the TCRbeta CDR3 regions. TCRdb took over this immuneACCESS table, retaining in-frame rearrangements with V and J assigned. Such tables are incomplete; in checked studies, under half of the missing clones stem from an unresolved V gene, and the remainder is unexplained. This sample holds 53,000 or so clones; 80% to 85% were observed only once. About 4.5% of the sample is in the top ten clones. The trial excluded patients who had a history of autoimmune disease or who were on systemic immunosuppression. Peripheral blood for TCR sequencing was collected from all dose cohorts at baseline, on cycle 4 day 1, and on cycle 7 day 1. Samples were obtained from an open-label, multicenter, first-in-human phase I dose-escalation trial of ivuxolimab. The trial enrolled adults with locally advanced or metastatic head and neck squamous cell, hepatocellular, melanoma or renal cell carcinoma. Before TCR sequencing, CD4+ and CD8+ T cells were separately sorted from peripheral blood.

V is trimmed back by 8 bases and J by 4 bases, and the junction contains 5 bases that no gene match accounts for. The CDR3 runs 13 amino acids, cysteine and phenylalanine included. The retained sequence is limited to the CDR3, 39 bases, with the frame set at the first base. CDR1 SGHTA and CDR2 FQGNSA were looked up in the germline V gene. This receptor was obtained from an adult with an advanced solid tumor such as melanoma, head and neck, liver or kidney cancer. In this chain, TRBV7-2 is recombined with TRBJ1-5, with 7 bases aligning to TRBD1. The material sequenced was CD4+ or CD8+ T cells sorted from blood, taken in a trial of the OX40 agonist ivuxolimab. The CDR3 amino acid sequence is: CASSDRMNQPQHF. The DNA sequence reads TGTGCCAGCTCGGACAGGATGAATCAGCCCCAGCATTTT.